Described below is a single TCR beta chain sequence and its context. These data come from a study of blood T cell repertoires in COVID-19. Here immunoSEQ multiplex PCR was the method, and the copy in TCRdb shows in-frame clones only, minus some. The data contain 90,000 to 130,000 clones, around 80% of them seen just once; the ten biggest clones take up about 0.8%. The germline CDR1 and CDR2 sequences are MDHEN and SYDVKM. This CDR3 is built from 14 residues. J gave up 2 bases and V 6 bases, and 5 bases lay outside the gene matches. The sample taken for sequencing was peripheral blood. V gene TRBV28 combines with J gene TRBJ2-3, with 7 bases fitting TRBD1. The source of this sequence is a woman aged 65 to 85 with acute or convalescent COVID-19. This CDR3 reads CASSSGQDTDTQYF. The CDR3 region has the DNA TGTGCCAGCAGCTCTGGACAGGACACAGATACGCAGTATTTT.